This T cell receptor (beta chain) was found in a study of blood T cell repertoires in COVID-19 (dated by TCRdb to 2020 to 2022). As for the study more broadly: Samples covering the acute and convalescent phases of COVID-19 were provided by collaborators in the United States, Italy and Spain. Samples were obtained from the ongoing ImmuneRACE study (first 160 participants) and from 1,254 subjects provided by 6 global collaborators. The sample metadata nearly always contained a de-identified subject ID, COVID-19 status, age in years and sex. Where available, HLA class I and class II types were obtained from metadata supplied by the sample provider rather than from assay-based typing. The prospective study material was composed of cDNA or gDNA derived from T cells, B-cell-depleted T cells, or PBMCs. A freely available public database, intended as a resource for researchers studying the immune response to SARS-CoV-2, is where the repertoires were released. Subjects who had been exposed to COVID-19, were actively infected with it, or had recovered from it provided the deeply sampled blood TCRbeta repertoires that made up the dataset. Broad study findings and their caveats: Clinical and demographic metadata were provided uncurated, with the amount varying by source and participant.

As encoded in the germline V gene, CDR1 is SGHAT while CDR2 is FQNNGV. The CDR3 has 13 amino acids, counting the end cysteine and phenylalanine. Only the CDR3 DNA is retained, 39 bases long and in frame from the first base. The junction carries 10 bases between V and J, which are trimmed by 5 bases and 4 bases respectively. TCRbeta CDR3 regions were amplified from genomic DNA by means of the immunoSEQ Assay, a bias-controlled multiplex PCR. Processing in the source paper ran as follows. Nucleated cell counts per sample were estimated from amplification of reference gene primers within the assay. Sequence reads were collapsed and filtered to measure the absolute abundance of every unique TCRbeta CDR3 rearrangement. For each sample, productive Simpson clonality was calculated as the square root of Simpson's diversity index over productive rearrangements. The table comes from immuneACCESS by way of TCRdb, which keeps in-frame sequences with V and J called. Part of the clones is missing from these tables; in studies checked, under half for an unresolved V gene and the rest for unknown reasons. V and J calls and clone size come straight from that table; D and trimming were deduced from the DNA. The sample table lists over 45,000 clones, around 82% of them with a count of one. Around 5.3% of the sample belongs to the ten largest clones.

The collaborating institutions used their own protocols to collect whole blood in K2EDTA tubes. Collaborator samples were shipped for TCRbeta analysis as frozen whole blood, isolated PBMCs, or DNA extracted from either sample type. To note about this clone: Its antigen target is currently unknown. No qualities accompany the bases; no much larger clone lies one base away. Other nucleotide sequences from this sample produce the same CDR3.

Source material: peripheral blood. The chain uses TRBV11-2 and TRBJ2-3; TRBD2 is a possible D gene, resting on 6 matching bases. This receptor was identified in a human donor in a cohort sampled during active COVID-19. The bases read TGTGCCAGCAGCCGTGCGGGGCCAGATACGCAGTATTTT. Its amino acids are CASSRAGPDTQYF.